Listed here are 27 T cell receptor beta chains from one sample, sequenced in a study of blood T cell repertoires in COVID-19. Only in-frame clones appear in the TCRdb table, and some are missing; sequencing was by immunoSEQ multiplex PCR. The table shows tens of thousands of clones, with 70% to 90% occurring only once. Sequenced input: peripheral blood. These receptor sequences come from a woman in her fifties or sixties with active COVID-19.

The gene calls are TRBV5-1 and TRBJ2-5; D possibly corresponds to TRBD2 (6 bases). Trimming took off 4 bases at V and 0 bases at J, with 16 bases between the two ends. This CDR3 has 16 residues. The germline gives CDR1 SGHRS, CDR2 YFSETQ. The chain's CDR3 is CASSPAGRYYQETQYF. The DNA of the CDR3 is TGCGCCAGCAGCCCTGCGGGGCGCTATTACCAAGAGACCCAGTACTTC.

The gene calls are TRBV11-2 and TRBJ1-4; D is perhaps TRBD1 (5 bases). CDR1 is SGHAT, CDR2 FQNNGV, per germline. V was pared by 2 bases and J by 6 bases, with 16 bases between. This CDR3 is 16 amino acids long. Here the CDR3 reads CASSLMLGGGYEKLFF. The CDR3 DNA is TGTGCCAGCAGCTTAATGCTGGGGGGAGGGTATGAAAAACTGTTTTTT.

The V gene is TRBV20-1, the J gene TRBJ2-4, with TRBD1 matching over 8 bases. V was pared by 6 bases and J by 4 bases, with 5 bases of the junction left unmatched. The CDR3 has 13 amino acids. Germline V gene lookup returns CDR1 DFQATT and CDR2 SNEGSKA (reference sequence). Here the CDR3 reads CSASGDRKNIQYF. In DNA form, the CDR3 reads TGCAGTGCGAGTGGGGACAGGAAAAACATTCAGTACTTC.

The chain links TRBV3-1 (or the pseudogene TRBV3-2) to TRBJ2-7; 7 bases are a match to TRBD2. V was clipped by 0 bases and J by 0 bases; unmatched bases: 5. The CDR3 totals 16 residues. The germline V gene has CDR1 LGHDT and CDR2 YNNKEL (reference sequence). The CDR3 coding sequence is TGTGCCAGCAGCCAAGAAGCCCGGGAGGTCTCCTACGAGCAGTACTTC. Amino acids: CASSQEAREVSYEQYF.

V is TRBV18 and J is TRBJ1-1, with D possibly TRBD1 on 6 matching bases. This CDR3 spans 16 amino acids. V lost 4 bases and J 4 bases, leaving 19 bases between the germline ends. Germline V gene sequence: CDR1 KGHSH, CDR2 LQKENI. CDR3 loop: CASSQKKTGSTTEAFF. The CDR3 coding sequence is TGTGCCAGCTCACAAAAAAAGACAGGATCGACCACTGAAGCTTTCTTT.

This clone was detected only once. This sequence joins TRBV3-1 (or the pseudogene TRBV3-2) and TRBJ2-7, with a tentative D call TRBD1 (6 bases). Per the germline V gene, CDR1 is LGHDT and CDR2 is YNNKEL (reference sequence). The CDR3 length is 16 residues. Trimming removed 0 bases at V and 2 bases at J, with 14 bases between. CDR3 nucleotides: TGTGCCAGCAGCCAAGAAAAGACAGGCTACCCCTACGAGCAGTACTTC. This codes for CASSQEKTGYPYEQYF.

The chain joins TRBV13 to TRBJ2-5; 7 bases are shared with TRBD2. The trim removed 5 bases at V and 4 bases at J, leaving 7 bases unmatched. Looked up from germline, CDR1 is PRHDT and CDR2 is FYEKMQ (reference sequence). This CDR3 contains 14 residues. The CDR3 spells CASSPWGGGETQYF. CDR3 DNA: TGTGCCAGCAGCCCCTGGGGGGGTGGAGAGACCCAGTACTTC. Full variable domain (rest looked up from reference TRBV13 and TRBJ2-5): AAGVIQSPRHLIKEKRETATLKCYPIPRHDTVYWYQQGPGQDPQFLISFYEKMQSDKGSIPDRFSAQQFSDYHSELNMSSLELGDSALYFCASSPWGGGETQYFGPGTRLLVL.

V and J are TRBV5-1 and TRBJ1-5; TRBD1 is a possible D gene (5 bases). The CDR3 has 14 residues. V lost 0 bases to trimming and J lost 1 base, with 5 bases between them. Germline V gives CDR1 SGHRS, CDR2 YFSETQ. The CDR3 region has the DNA TGCGCCAGCAGCTTGGGGGGCAGCAATCAGCCCCAGCATTTT. Amino acids: CASSLGGSNQPQHF.

The chain is built from TRBV5-1 and TRBJ2-7; 10 nucleotides align to TRBD1. The CDR3 runs to 15 residues. Germline CDR1 is SGHRS and CDR2 is YFSETQ. Trimming at V came to 4 bases and at J to 0 bases, leaving 4 bases not matched to a gene. In nucleotides, the CDR3 is TGCGCCAGCAGCCCGACAGGGGGCACCTCCTACGAGCAGTACTTC. Its translation is CASSPTGGTSYEQYF.

V is TRBV6-5 and J is TRBJ2-3; 8 bases fit TRBD1. The CDR3 is 15 residues long. From germline, CDR1 is MNHEY and CDR2 SVGAGI. Trimming at V came to 8 bases and at J to 2 bases, leaving 9 bases not matched to a gene. The CDR3 protein is CASSLGQGPTDTQYF. CDR3 DNA sequence: TGTGCCAGCTCCCTTGGACAGGGTCCCACAGATACGCAGTATTTT.

The chain links TRBV5-8 to TRBJ1-2; perhaps TRBD1 as D (6 bases). CDR1 and CDR2 from the germline V gene are SGHTS and YDEGEE. V gave up 3 bases and J gave up 0 bases, with 9 bases separating them. This CDR3 is 14 amino acids long. The CDR3 DNA reads TGTGCCAGCAGCTCGACAGGCACTAACTATGGCTACACCTTC. It encodes CASSSTGTNYGYTF.

The rearrangement joins TRBV5-4 to TRBJ2-1; a possible D gene is TRBD1 (6 bases). Trimming cost V 4 bases and J 0 bases, with 14 bases left between them. The V gene's germline CDR1 is SGHNT and CDR2 YYREEE (reference sequence). The CDR3 sequence is 16 residues long. CDR3 loop: CASSTSGANSYNEQFF. CDR3 nucleotides: TGTGCCAGCAGCACATCAGGGGCGAACTCCTACAATGAGCAGTTCTTC.

The V call is TRBV27, the J call TRBJ1-5, with D unclear. Trimming shortened V by 7 bases and J by 2 bases, and 6 bases separated the two germline ends. The CDR3 extends over 12 amino acids. Germline CDR1 is MNHEY and CDR2 is SMNVEV (reference sequence). The CDR3 spells CASKEGNQPQHF. The CDR3 nucleotides are TGTGCCAGCAAGGAGGGCAATCAGCCCCAGCATTTT.

V is TRBV18 and J is TRBJ2-2; 7 nucleotides match TRBD1. J lost 6 bases, V lost 2 bases, and 12 bases had no gene match. Per the germline V gene, CDR1 is KGHSH and CDR2 is LQKENI. This CDR3 comprises 17 residues. CDR3 loop: CASSPSRVGGSAGELFF. CDR3 nucleotides: TGTGCCAGCTCACCATCACGTGTAGGGGGCTCCGCCGGGGAGCTGTTTTTT.

In the case of this clone: At one of its ends the junction is not consistent with the germline gene, which may arise from a read error. V gene TRBV7-2 combines with J gene TRBJ2-5, with 10 bases that match TRBD1. Germline CDR1 and CDR2: SGHTA and FQGNSA. The CDR3 spans 17 residues. The CDR3 loop reads CASSLGGPGQGQGTQYF. CDR3 coding DNA: TGTGCCAGCAGCTTAGGCGGCCCGGGACAGGGGCAAGGGACCCAGTACTTC.

The chain employs TRBV7-6 and TRBJ2-1, with D possibly TRBD2 on 5 matching bases. The V gene lost 3 bases and the J gene lost 6 bases, with 15 bases spanning the gap. Germline loops: CDR1 SGHVS, CDR2 FNYEAQ. The CDR3 is made up of 15 amino acids. CDR3 bases: TGTGCCAGCAGCTTCTGGACGGGGTTGAGCAATGAGCAGTTCTTC. It specifies CASSFWTGLSNEQFF.

The V and J genes are TRBV5-1 and TRBJ1-6, with D perhaps matching TRBD1 (5 bases). The length of the CDR3 is 14 residues. Trimming shortened V by 3 bases and J by 6 bases, and 10 bases separated the two germline ends. The germline V gene has CDR1 SGHRS and CDR2 YFSETQ. The chain's CDR3 is CASSYQGSNSPLHF. DNA of the CDR3: TGCGCCAGCAGCTATCAGGGTTCTAATTCACCCCTCCACTTT.

J is TRBJ2-2 and V is TRBV6-5, with a possible D match to TRBD2 (5 bases). V was pared by 0 bases and J by 3 bases, with 11 bases between. The CDR3 is 16 residues long. CDR1 is MNHEY and CDR2 is SVGAGI in the germline V gene. CDR3: CASSYSRTHYTGELFF. CDR3 bases: TGTGCCAGCAGTTACTCCAGGACTCACTACACCGGGGAGCTGTTTTTT.

J is TRBJ1-6 and V is TRBV7-2, with D possibly matching TRBD1 (6 bases). Germline CDR1 reads SGHTA; CDR2 reads FQGNSA. The V end was cut by 4 bases, the J end by 8 bases, with 15 bases between. The CDR3 spans 15 residues. CDR3 nucleotides: TGTGCCAGCAGCTCCGGACAGACATGGGATTCACCCCTCCACTTT. As protein: CASSSGQTWDSPLHF.

The chain joins TRBV6-5 to TRBJ1-4; no definite D call. This CDR3 comprises 14 residues. Germline assignment: CDR1 MNHEY and CDR2 SVGAGI. V lost 2 bases and J 10 bases, leaving 14 bases between the germline ends. The CDR3 DNA follows: TGTGCCAGCAGTTACGAAGCCAACGGTGGAAAACTGTTTTTT. Residues: CASSYEANGGKLFF.

The chain links TRBV5-1 to TRBJ1-6; D call uncertain. This CDR3 spans 19 amino acids. Germline V CDR1 and CDR2: SGHRS, YFSETQ. Trimming stripped 0 bases from V and 0 bases from J, with 16 bases between. The CDR3 coding sequence is TGCGCCAGCAGCTTGGGGTTCAGACGGACTAGCTCCTATAATTCACCCCTCCACTTT. Protein: CASSLGFRRTSSYNSPLHF.

The rearrangement joins TRBV7-9 to TRBJ2-2; 8 bases are shared with TRBD1. This CDR3 comprises 14 residues. V was pared by 3 bases and J by 5 bases, with 2 bases of the junction left unmatched. From germline, CDR1 is SEHNR and CDR2 FQNEAQ (reference sequence). CDR3 residues: CASSFTGGTGELFF. CDR3 sequence (DNA): TGTGCCAGCAGCTTTACAGGGGGAACCGGGGAGCTGTTTTTT. The complete variable domain, with remaining parts taken from reference TRBV7-9 and TRBJ2-2, reads DTGVSQNPRHKITKRGQNVTFRCDPISEHNRLYWYRQTLGQGPEFLTYFQNEAQLEKSRLLSDRFSAERPKGSFSTLEIQRTEQGDSAMYLCASSFTGGTGELFFGEGSRLTVL.

The J gene is TRBJ1-1, the V gene TRBV18; 9 bases are a match to TRBD1. The germline V gene has CDR1 KGHSH and CDR2 LQKENI. There are 15 residues in the CDR3. Trimming removed 3 bases from V and 3 bases from J; junction bases left unmatched: 5. CDR3 in DNA: TGTGCCAGCTCACCCCGTGGGGACAGGGACACTGAAGCTTTCTTT. Its protein is CASSPRGDRDTEAFF.

The J gene is TRBJ1-4, the V gene TRBV5-1, with a possible D match to TRBD1 (6 bases). V shed 4 bases and J shed 4 bases, with 17 bases lying between them. This CDR3 spans 16 amino acids. CDR1 and CDR2 (germline): SGHRS, YFSETQ. CDR3 nucleotides: TGCGCCAGCAGCGTGGCGGGGGGCGCCGGTAATGAAAAACTGTTTTTT. Translating gives CASSVAGGAGNEKLFF.

The chain carries TRBV4-3 and TRBJ2-5; the D is unclear. The germline V and J ends were trimmed by 4 bases and 5 bases, with 17 bases remaining between them. Germline V lookup: CDR1 LGHNA, CDR2 YSLEER. This CDR3 is 15 amino acids long. CDR3 region: CASSRASRSGETQYF. The CDR3, as DNA: TGCGCCAGCAGCCGCGCTTCTCGGAGTGGCGAGACCCAGTACTTC.

The genes are TRBV19 and TRBJ1-2, with D possibly matching TRBD1 (6 bases). The germline V and J ends were trimmed by 4 bases and 0 bases, with 12 bases remaining between them. Germline V CDR1 and CDR2: LNHDA, SQIVND (reference sequence). The CDR3 consists of 15 residues. As DNA, the CDR3 is TGTGCCAGTAGTAGACCCAGACAGGCTAACTATGGCTACACCTTC. It translates to CASSRPRQANYGYTF.

The sample holds one count of this clone. The rearrangement joins TRBV7-3 to TRBJ2-2; D is perhaps TRBD1 (5 bases). CDR3 length: 14 amino acids. Trimming removed 4 bases at V and 7 bases at J, with 13 bases between. Germline V lookup: CDR1 SGHTA, CDR2 FQGTGA. The CDR3 bases are TGTGCCAGCAGCTCCAACCCACAGGACGGGGAGCTGTTTTTT. Its translation: CASSSNPQDGELFF.